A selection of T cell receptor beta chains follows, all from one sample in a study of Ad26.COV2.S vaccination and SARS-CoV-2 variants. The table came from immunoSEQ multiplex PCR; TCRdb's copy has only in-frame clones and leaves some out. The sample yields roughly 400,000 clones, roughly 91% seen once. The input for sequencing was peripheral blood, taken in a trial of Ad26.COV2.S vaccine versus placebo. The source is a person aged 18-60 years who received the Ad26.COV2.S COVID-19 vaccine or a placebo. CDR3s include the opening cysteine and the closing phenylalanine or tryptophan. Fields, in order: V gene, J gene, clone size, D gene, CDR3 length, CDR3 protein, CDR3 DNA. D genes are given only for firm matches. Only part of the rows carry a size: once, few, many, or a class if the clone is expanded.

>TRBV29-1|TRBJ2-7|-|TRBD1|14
CSVDRRDRVSEQYF
TGCAGCGTTGATAGGCGGGACAGGGTCTCCGAGCAGTACTTC
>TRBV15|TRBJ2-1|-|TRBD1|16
CATSRTPGQLYNEQFF
TGTGCCACCAGCAGAACCCCGGGACAGCTTTACAATGAGCAGTTCTTC
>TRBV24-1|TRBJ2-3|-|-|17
CATSDPRRVANTDTQYF
TGTGCCACCAGTGATCCTCGGAGGGTAGCCAACACAGATACGCAGTATTTT
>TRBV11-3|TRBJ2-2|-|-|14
CASSPKGKSGELFF
TGTGCCAGCAGCCCCAAGGGGAAGTCCGGGGAGCTGTTTTTT
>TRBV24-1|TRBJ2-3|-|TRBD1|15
CATSDTGTGEDTQYF
TGTGCCACCAGTGACACCGGGACAGGAGAAGATACGCAGTATTTT
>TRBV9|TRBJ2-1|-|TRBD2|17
CASSGTSGLSSYNEQFF
TGTGCCAGCAGCGGAACTAGCGGGCTAAGCTCCTACAATGAGCAGTTCTTC
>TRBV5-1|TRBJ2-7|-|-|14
CASSLVSVRYEQYF
TGCGCCAGCAGCTTGGTTTCCGTGCGCTACGAGCAGTACTTC
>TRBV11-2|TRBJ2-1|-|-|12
CASSHNFDEQFF
TGTGCCAGCAGCCATAACTTCGATGAGCAGTTCTTC
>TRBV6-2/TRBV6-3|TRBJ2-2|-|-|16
CASSDLLMDKAGELFF
TGTGCCAGCAGTGACCTTTTGATGGATAAGGCCGGGGAGCTGTTTTTT
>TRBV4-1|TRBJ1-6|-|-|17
CASSPAREGRPNSPLHF
TGCGCCAGCAGCCCGGCCAGAGAGGGTCGCCCAAATTCACCCCTCCACTTT
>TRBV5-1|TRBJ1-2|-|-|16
CASSLETGRFNYGYTF
TGCGCCAGCAGCTTAGAGACGGGACGGTTTAACTATGGCTACACCTTC
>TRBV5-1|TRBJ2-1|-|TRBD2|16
CASRAPGLAGAQEQFF
TGCGCCAGCAGAGCACCAGGGCTAGCGGGAGCGCAAGAGCAGTTCTTC
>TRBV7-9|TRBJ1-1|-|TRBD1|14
CASSSTGGDRVAFF
TGTGCCAGCAGCTCTACAGGGGGCGACAGGGTAGCTTTCTTT
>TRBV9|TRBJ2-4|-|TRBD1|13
CASSDRTGDIQYF
TGTGCCAGCAGCGACAGGACAGGGGACATTCAGTACTTC
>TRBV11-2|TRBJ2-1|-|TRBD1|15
CASSLDRDRGNEQFF
TGTGCCAGCAGCTTAGATAGGGACAGGGGAAATGAGCAGTTCTTC
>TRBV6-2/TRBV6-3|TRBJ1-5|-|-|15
CASSYSKGSSQPQHF
TGTGCCAGCAGTTACTCGAAAGGGTCTAGTCAGCCCCAGCATTTT
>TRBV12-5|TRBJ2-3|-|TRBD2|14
CASVPAGGTDTQYF
TGTGCTAGTGTCCCAGCGGGGGGCACAGATACGCAGTATTTT
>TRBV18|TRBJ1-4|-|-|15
CASSPPGLRNEKLFF
TGTGCCAGCTCACCACCGGGACTGAGAAATGAAAAACTGTTTTTT
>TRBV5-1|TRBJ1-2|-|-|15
CASSLVRGTGYGYTF
TGCGCCAGCAGCTTGGTTAGGGGAACGGGGTATGGCTACACCTTC
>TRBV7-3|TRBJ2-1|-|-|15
CASSSDGLARNEQFF
TGTGCCAGCAGCTCCGACGGACTGGCTCGCAATGAGCAGTTCTTC
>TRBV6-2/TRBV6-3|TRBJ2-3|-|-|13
CASSIGLARAQYF
TGTGCCAGCAGTATAGGCCTAGCGAGGGCGCAGTATTTT
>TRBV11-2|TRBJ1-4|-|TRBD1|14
CASSNRDRDEKLFF
TGTGCCAGCAGCAACCGGGACAGGGACGAAAAACTGTTTTTT
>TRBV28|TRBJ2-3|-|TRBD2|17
CASSSPETSGSTDTQYF
TGTGCCAGCAGTTCTCCTGAGACTAGCGGGAGTACAGATACGCAGTATTTT
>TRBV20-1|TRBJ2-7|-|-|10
CSARFLGQYF
TGCAGTGCTAGGTTCCTGGGGCAGTACTTC
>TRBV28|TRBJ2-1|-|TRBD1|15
CASTLPGQGAGEQFF
TGTGCCAGCACCTTACCGGGACAGGGGGCCGGTGAGCAGTTCTTC
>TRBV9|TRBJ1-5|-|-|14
CASAGQGSNQPQHF
TGTGCCAGCGCGGGCCAGGGAAGCAATCAGCCCCAGCATTTT
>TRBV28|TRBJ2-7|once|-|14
CASGPLGFTYEQYF
TGTGCCAGCGGACCGTTGGGGTTCACCTACGAGCAGTACTTC
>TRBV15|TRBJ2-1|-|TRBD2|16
CATSRPRGEYGNEQFF
TGTGCCACCAGCAGGCCTCGGGGGGAGTACGGCAATGAGCAGTTCTTC
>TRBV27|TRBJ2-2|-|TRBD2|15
CASSEIAGAPGELFF
TGTGCCAGCAGTGAAATAGCGGGAGCCCCCGGGGAGCTGTTTTTT
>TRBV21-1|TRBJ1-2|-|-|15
CASSRGTDPNYGYTF
TGTGCCAGCAGCAGGGGGACCGACCCTAACTATGGCTACACCTTC
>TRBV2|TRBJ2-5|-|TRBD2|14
CASKPGLAGETQYF
TGTGCCAGCAAGCCGGGACTAGCGGGAGAGACCCAGTACTTC
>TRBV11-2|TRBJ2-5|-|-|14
CASSPGSDQETQYF
TGTGCCAGCAGCCCAGGGTCAGATCAAGAGACCCAGTACTTC
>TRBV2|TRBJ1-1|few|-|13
CASSESLNTEAFF
TGTGCCAGCAGTGAGTCACTGAACACTGAAGCTTTCTTT
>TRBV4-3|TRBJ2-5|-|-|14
CASSQERAQETQYF
TGCGCCAGCAGCCAAGAACGGGCCCAAGAGACCCAGTACTTC
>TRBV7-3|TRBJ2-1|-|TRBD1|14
CASSPQGDHNEQFF
TGTGCCAGCAGCCCACAGGGGGACCACAATGAGCAGTTCTTC
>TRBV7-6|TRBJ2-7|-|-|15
CASSLGQGPSYEQYF
TGTGCCAGCAGCTTAGGGCAGGGGCCCTCTTACGAGCAGTACTTC
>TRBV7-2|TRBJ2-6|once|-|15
CASSFLVSGANVLTF
TGTGCCAGCAGCTTTTTGGTCTCTGGGGCCAACGTCCTGACTTTC
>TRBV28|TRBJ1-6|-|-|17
CASSLRAKRQINSPLHF
TGTGCCAGCAGTTTAAGAGCAAAACGACAAATTAATTCACCCCTCCACTTT
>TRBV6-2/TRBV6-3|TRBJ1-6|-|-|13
CASSGTMSSPLHF
TGTGCCAGCAGTGGGACAATGTCCTCACCCCTCCACTTT
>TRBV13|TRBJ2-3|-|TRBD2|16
CASSRGTSGNADTQYF
TGTGCCAGCAGCCGAGGGACTAGCGGGAACGCAGATACGCAGTATTTT
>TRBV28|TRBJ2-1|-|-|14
CASTGRDQYNEQFF
TGTGCCAGCACGGGGCGGGATCAGTACAATGAGCAGTTCTTC
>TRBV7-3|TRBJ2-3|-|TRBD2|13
CASSGTSADTQYF
TGTGCCAGCAGCGGGACTAGTGCTGATACGCAGTATTTT
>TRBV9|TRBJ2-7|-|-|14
CASSPTGSSYEQYF
TGTGCCAGCAGCCCTACCGGAAGCTCCTACGAGCAGTACTTC
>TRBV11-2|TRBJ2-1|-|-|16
CASSLDLQGGNNEQFF
TGTGCCAGCAGCTTAGATTTGCAGGGAGGAAACAATGAGCAGTTCTTC
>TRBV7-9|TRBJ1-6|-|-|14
CASSPRGGNSPLHF
TGTGCCAGCAGCCCCCGTGGGGGTAATTCACCCCTCCACTTT
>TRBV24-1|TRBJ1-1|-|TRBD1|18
CATRGKDRVGETDTEAFF
TGTGCCACCAGGGGGAAGGACAGGGTGGGTGAAACGGACACTGAAGCTTTCTTT